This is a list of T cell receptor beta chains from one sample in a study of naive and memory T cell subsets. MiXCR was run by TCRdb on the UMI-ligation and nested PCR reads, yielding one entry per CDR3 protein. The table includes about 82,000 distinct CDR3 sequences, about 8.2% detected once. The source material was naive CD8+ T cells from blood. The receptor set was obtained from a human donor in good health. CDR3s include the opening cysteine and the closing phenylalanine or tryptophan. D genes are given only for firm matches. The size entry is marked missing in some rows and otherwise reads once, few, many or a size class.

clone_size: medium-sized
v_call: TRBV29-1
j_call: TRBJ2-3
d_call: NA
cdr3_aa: CSVKDRDKSTDTQYF
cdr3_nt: TGCAGCGTCAAGGACCGGGACAAAAGCACAGATACGCAGTATTTT

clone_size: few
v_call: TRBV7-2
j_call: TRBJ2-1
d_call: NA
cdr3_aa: CASSSLSGLASNEQFF
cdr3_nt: TGTGCCAGCAGCTCCCTATCGGGCCTAGCAAGCAATGAGCAGTTCTTC

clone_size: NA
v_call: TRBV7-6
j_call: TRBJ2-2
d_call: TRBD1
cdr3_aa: CASSLGQGSAGELFF
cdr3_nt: TGTGCCAGCAGTTTAGGACAGGGATCGGCCGGGGAGCTGTTTTTT

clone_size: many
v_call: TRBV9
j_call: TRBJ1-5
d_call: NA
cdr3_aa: CASSVGGEQPQHF
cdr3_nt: TGTGCCAGCAGCGTAGGGGGAGAGCAGCCCCAGCATTTT

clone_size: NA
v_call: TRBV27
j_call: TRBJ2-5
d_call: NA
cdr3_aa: CASSLADQETQYF
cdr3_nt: TGTGCCAGCAGTTTAGCCGACCAAGAGACCCAGTACTTC

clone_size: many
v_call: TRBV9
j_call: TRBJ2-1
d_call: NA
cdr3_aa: CASSFGTANEQFF
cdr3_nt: TGTGCCAGCAGTTTCGGGACGGCTAATGAGCAGTTCTTC

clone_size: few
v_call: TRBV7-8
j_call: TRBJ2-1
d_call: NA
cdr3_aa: CASSWTLRGEQFF
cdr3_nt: TGTGCCAGCAGCTGGACCCTTCGAGGTGAGCAGTTCTTC

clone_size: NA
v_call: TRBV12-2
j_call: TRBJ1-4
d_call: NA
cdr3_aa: CASRSHPGDNATNEKLFF
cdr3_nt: TGTGCAAGTCGCTCCCATCCCGGCGACAACGCAACTAATGAAAAACTGTTTTTT

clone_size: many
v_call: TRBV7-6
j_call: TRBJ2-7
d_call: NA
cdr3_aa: CASSPGRVSYEQYF
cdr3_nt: TGTGCCAGCAGCCCCGGACGGGTCTCCTACGAGCAGTACTTC

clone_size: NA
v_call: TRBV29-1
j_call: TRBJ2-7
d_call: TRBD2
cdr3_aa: CSVAGDSTGEQYF
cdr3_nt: TGCAGCGTCGCGGGAGATTCCACGGGAGAGCAGTACTTC

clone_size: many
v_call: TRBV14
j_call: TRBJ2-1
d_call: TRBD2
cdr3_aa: CASSQPGLGNEQFF
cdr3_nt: TGTGCCAGCAGCCAACCCGGACTAGGAAATGAGCAGTTCTTC

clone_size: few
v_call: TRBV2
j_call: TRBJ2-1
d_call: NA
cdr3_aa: CASSPPLNEQFF
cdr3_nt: TGTGCCAGCAGCCCGCCATTGAATGAGCAGTTCTTC

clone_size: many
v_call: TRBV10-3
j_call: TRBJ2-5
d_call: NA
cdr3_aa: CAISESKVGPDQETQYF
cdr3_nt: TGTGCCATCAGTGAGTCGAAGGTAGGGCCCGACCAAGAGACCCAGTACTTC

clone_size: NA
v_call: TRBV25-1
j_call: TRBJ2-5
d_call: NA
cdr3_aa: CASSEPGAQETQYF
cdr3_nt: TGTGCCAGCAGTGAACCAGGAGCCCAAGAGACCCAGTACTTC

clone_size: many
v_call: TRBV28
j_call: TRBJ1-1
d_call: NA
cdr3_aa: CASSPTTRQNTEAFF
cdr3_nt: TGTGCCAGCAGCCCCACGACCAGGCAGAACACTGAAGCTTTCTTT

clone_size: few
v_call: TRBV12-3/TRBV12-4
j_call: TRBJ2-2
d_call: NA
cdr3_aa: CALKGPGLAGELFF
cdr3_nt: TGTGCCCTAAAGGGACCGGGATTGGCCGGGGAGCTGTTTTTT

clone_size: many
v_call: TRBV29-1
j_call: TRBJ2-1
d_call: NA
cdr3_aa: CSVGTPTYNEQFF
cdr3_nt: TGCAGCGTCGGGACGCCAACCTACAATGAGCAGTTCTTC

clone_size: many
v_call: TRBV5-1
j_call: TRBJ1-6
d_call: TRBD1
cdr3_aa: CASSSDRVTLHF
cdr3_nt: TGCGCCAGCAGCTCGGACAGGGTAACCCTCCACTTT

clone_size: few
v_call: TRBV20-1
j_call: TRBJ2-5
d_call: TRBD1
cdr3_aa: CSARDSGQGYQETQYF
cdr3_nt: TGCAGTGCTAGAGATTCGGGACAGGGGTACCAAGAGACCCAGTACTTC

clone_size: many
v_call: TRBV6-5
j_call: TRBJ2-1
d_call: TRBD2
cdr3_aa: CASSSGTSGGSYNEQFF
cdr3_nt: TGTGCCAGCAGTTCCGGGACTAGCGGTGGCTCCTACAATGAGCAGTTCTTC

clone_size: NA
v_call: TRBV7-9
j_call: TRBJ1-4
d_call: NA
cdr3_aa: CASSLGAEKLFF
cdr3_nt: TGTGCCAGCAGCTTAGGGGCGGAAAAACTGTTTTTT

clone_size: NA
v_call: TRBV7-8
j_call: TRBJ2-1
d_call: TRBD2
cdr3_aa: CASTRTSGYNEQFF
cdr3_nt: TGTGCCAGCACCCGGACTAGCGGCTACAATGAGCAGTTCTTC

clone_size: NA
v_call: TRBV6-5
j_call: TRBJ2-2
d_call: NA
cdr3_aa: CASSVGLSDTGELFF
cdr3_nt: TGTGCCAGCAGCGTTGGTCTATCCGACACCGGGGAGCTGTTTTTT

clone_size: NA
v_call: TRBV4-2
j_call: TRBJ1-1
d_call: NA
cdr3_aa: CASSQVSQNTEAFF
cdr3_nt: TGTGCCAGCAGCCAAGTTTCTCAGAACACTGAAGCTTTCTTT

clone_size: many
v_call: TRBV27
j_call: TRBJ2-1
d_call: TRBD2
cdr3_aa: CAKLAGPSYNEQFF
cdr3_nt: TGTGCCAAACTAGCGGGACCTTCCTACAATGAGCAGTTCTTC

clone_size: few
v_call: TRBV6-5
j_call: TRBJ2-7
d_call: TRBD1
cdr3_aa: CASSSTGVGEQYF
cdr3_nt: TGTGCCAGCAGTTCTACAGGGGTTGGCGAGCAGTACTTC

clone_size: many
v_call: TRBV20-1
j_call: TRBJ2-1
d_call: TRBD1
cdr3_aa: CSAPGQGVEQFF
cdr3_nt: TGCAGTGCCCCGGGACAGGGGGTTGAGCAGTTCTTC

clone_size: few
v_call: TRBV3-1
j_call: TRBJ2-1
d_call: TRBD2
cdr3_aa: CASSQESGLAGYNEQFF
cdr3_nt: TGTGCCAGCAGCCAAGAATCTGGCCTAGCGGGCTACAATGAGCAGTTCTTC

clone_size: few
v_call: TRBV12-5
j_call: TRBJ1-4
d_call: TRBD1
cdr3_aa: CASGLVGEGAEKLFF
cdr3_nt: TGTGCTAGTGGTTTGGTAGGCGAGGGGGCGGAAAAACTGTTTTTT

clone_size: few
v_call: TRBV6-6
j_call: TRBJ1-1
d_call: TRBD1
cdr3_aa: CASSADRDNEAFF
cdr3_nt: TGTGCCAGCAGTGCGGACAGGGATAATGAAGCTTTCTTT

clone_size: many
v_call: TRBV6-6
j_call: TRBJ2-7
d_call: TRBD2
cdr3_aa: CASSYLYRTSLNYEQYF
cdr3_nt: TGTGCCAGCAGTTACCTATACCGGACTAGCTTGAACTACGAGCAGTACTTC